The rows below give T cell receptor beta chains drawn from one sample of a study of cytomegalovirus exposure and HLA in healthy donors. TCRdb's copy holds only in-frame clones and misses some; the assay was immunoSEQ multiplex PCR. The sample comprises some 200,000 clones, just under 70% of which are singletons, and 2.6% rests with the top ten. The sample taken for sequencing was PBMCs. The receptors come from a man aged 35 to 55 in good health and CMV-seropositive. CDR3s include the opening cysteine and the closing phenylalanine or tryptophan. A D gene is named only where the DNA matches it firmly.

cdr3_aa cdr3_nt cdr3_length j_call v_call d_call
CASSRDNSYEQYF TGCGCCAGCAGCCGGGACAACTCCTACGAGCAGTACTTC 13 TRBJ2-7 TRBV4-1 -
CASSQVTGQSTEAFF TGCGCCAGCAGCCAAGTAACGGGACAGTCGACTGAAGCTTTCTTT 15 TRBJ1-1 TRBV4-1 TRBD1
CASSARIQGAGTQYF TGTGCCAGCAGCGCCCGGATACAGGGGGCCGGGACCCAGTACTTC 15 TRBJ2-5 TRBV9 TRBD1
CASSLEGARYNEQFF TGTGCCAGCAGCTTGGAGGGGGCCCGGTACAATGAGCAGTTCTTC 15 TRBJ2-1 TRBV5-5 TRBD1
CASSQGLAGTDTQYF TGTGCCAGCAGCCAGGGACTAGCGGGGACAGATACGCAGTATTTT 15 TRBJ2-3 TRBV6-6 TRBD2
CASSERRGTEAFF TGTGCCAGCAGTGAACGTAGGGGCACTGAAGCTTTCTTT 13 TRBJ1-1 TRBV25-1 -
CASIPIGARSGNTIYF TGTGCCAGCATCCCCATTGGGGCGAGGTCTGGAAACACCATATATTTT 16 TRBJ1-3 TRBV5-8 -
CASSPPGGPNGYTF TGTGCCAGCTCACCACCAGGGGGACCTAATGGCTACACCTTC 14 TRBJ1-2 TRBV18 -
CASSLGGRDKADTQYF TGCGCCAGCAGCTTGGGCGGGAGGGATAAGGCAGATACGCAGTATTTT 16 TRBJ2-3 TRBV5-1 TRBD2
CASSESRAGKVYEQFF TGTGCCAGCAGCGAATCCCGGGCAGGGAAGGTTTACGAGCAGTTCTTC 16 TRBJ2-1 TRBV4-2 -
CASSQVTGGGVANTGELFF TGTGCCAGCAGCCAAGTTACGGGGGGCGGGGTCGCGAACACCGGGGAGCTGTTTTTT 19 TRBJ2-2 TRBV4-2 -
CASSLAPIPLSDTQYF TGTGCCAGCAGCCTAGCCCCAATTCCCCTATCAGATACGCAGTATTTT 16 TRBJ2-3 TRBV7-6 -
CASSLAMAGYPYEEQYF TGCGCCAGCAGCTTGGCCATGGCGGGGTACCCCTACGAGGAGCAGTACTTC 17 TRBJ2-7 TRBV5-1 -
CAISEGGGGNTEAFF TGTGCCATCAGTGAGGGGGGGGGCGGGAACACTGAAGCTTTCTTT 15 TRBJ1-1 TRBV10-3 -
CASSRRRTGANVLTF TGTGCCAGCAGTCGGAGGCGAACTGGGGCCAACGTCCTGACTTTC 15 TRBJ2-6 TRBV2 -
CASASDRFTDTQYF TGTGCCAGCGCATCGGACAGATTCACAGATACGCAATATTTT 14 TRBJ2-3 TRBV6-6 -
CASSLARGNTGELFF TGTGCCAGCAGTCTAGCAAGAGGGAACACCGGGGAGCTGTTTTTT 15 TRBJ2-2 TRBV5-4 -